This TCR beta chain was documented in a study of CD8+ T cells in alopecia areata. Study at large: Among treated patients, oral tofacitinib was administered at 5 to 10 mg twice daily.

Sequencing relied on a cDNA template that was reverse transcribed from extracted RNA. The repertoire was sequenced with immunoSEQ multiplex PCR; TCRdb's copy has only in-frame clones and lacks some. This table has around 250,000 clones, about 68% appearing once. V was shortened by 5 bases and J by 6 bases, with 14 bases between the two germline ends. The CDR3 extends over 14 amino acids. Germline loops: CDR1 SEHNR, CDR2 FQNEAQ (reference sequence). Of note for this clone: Its antigen is as yet unknown.

Findings of the study overall: Relative to mice, TCR sharing across patients was less clear, a difference possibly HLA-related.

The sequence was obtained from a human donor with alopecia areata. The chain uses TRBV7-9 and TRBJ1-5; perhaps TRBD1 as D (5 bases). The specimen was CD4+ T cells sorted from blood, collected at week 0. In nucleotides, the CDR3 is TGTGCCAGCAGCCTGGGAGGGGTCGGTCAGCCCCAGCATTTT. It yields the protein CASSLGGVGQPQHF.